The rows below give T cell receptor beta chains drawn from one sample of a study of T cells after yellow fever vaccination. Via MiXCR, TCRdb re-called the 5' RACE reads, giving one row per CDR3 protein. The sample contains about 260,000 distinct CDR3 sequences, around 4.9% of which appear only once. Sequenced here: CD4+ T cells sorted from PBMCs, sampled on the day of the yellow fever booster vaccination. The receptors were sampled from a man in his late teens or twenties who received the YFV17D yellow fever vaccine. Each CDR3 is given with its conserved first and last residue. The order of the fields is D gene, V gene, CDR3 protein. D genes are given only for firm matches.

>TRBD1|TRBV20-1
CSTGGRETQYF
>.|TRBV6-5
CASSYSSAGPTDTQYF
>TRBD2|TRBV7-9
CASSLDGLAYEQYF
>TRBD1|TRBV12-3/TRBV12-4
CATRQGPWDRAFF
>.|TRBV10-3
CAISHTGRMNGYTF
>TRBD1|TRBV7-2
CASRDDRGQKDTQYF
>.|TRBV27
CASSSQGWQYF
>TRBD2|TRBV18
CASSATSGGANEQFF
>.|TRBV3-1
CASSQDRAYNEQFF
>.|TRBV5-1
CASSLIPGQRETQYF
>TRBD1|TRBV24-1
CATSDRTGGGTDTQYF